Following are 15 T cell receptor beta chains from one sample sequenced in a study of identical twins. TCRdb processed the 5' RACE reads anew with MiXCR; each CDR3 protein has one entry. The table lists approximately 490,000 distinct CDR3 sequences, around 22% of them singletons. This sample was also put to use in a study of yellow fever vaccine responses in identical twins.

The sequencing sample was made of CD4+ T cells sorted from blood. Receptors were obtained from a woman under 30 in good health.

The gene calls are TRBV19 and TRBJ1-5; 7 bases fit TRBD1. V shed 6 bases, J shed 5 bases, and the junction held 7 bases outside the gene matches. The CDR3 contains 14 residues. The germline V gene has CDR1 LNHDA and CDR2 SQIVND (reference sequence). CDR3 region: CASRKDRVDQPQHF. CDR3 DNA sequence: TGTGCCAGTAGGAAAGACAGGGTTGATCAGCCCCAGCATTTT. The full variable domain, its missing parts supplied by reference TRBV19 and TRBJ1-5, is DGGITQSPKYLFRKEGQNVTLSCEQNLNHDAMYWYRQDPGQGLRLIYYSQIVNDFQKGDIAEGYSVSREKKESFPLTVTSAQKNPTAFYLCASRKDRVDQPQHFGDGTRLSIL.

This clonotype has a handful of counts. The chain links TRBV5-1 to TRBJ2-2; D gene ambiguous. The V end was cut by 0 bases, the J end by 10 bases, with 4 bases between. The CDR3 spans 11 residues. Germline V gene sequence: CDR1 SGHRS, CDR2 YFSETQ. The CDR3 here is CASSLEAELFF. The CDR3 DNA follows: TGCGCCAGCAGCTTGGAGGCGGAGCTGTTTTTT.

This clonotype was seen once. A much more abundant neighbour one base away suggests this may be a read error. The rearrangement joins TRBV12-3 or TRBV12-4 to TRBJ1-1; 8 bases map to TRBD1. Trimming removed 6 bases from V and 4 bases from J; junction bases left unmatched: 7. The CDR3 totals 14 residues. CDR3 loop: CASRDWDRSTEAFF. In DNA form, the CDR3 reads TGTGCCAGCAGGGACTGGGACAGGAGCACTGAAGCTTTCTTT.

The V and J genes are TRBV20-1 and TRBJ2-7, with D uncertain. The CDR3 contains 11 residues. V was pared by 3 bases and J by 4 bases, with 7 bases between. Germline values: CDR1 DFQATT, CDR2 SNEGSKA (reference sequence). The CDR3 DNA reads TGCAGTGCTAGCGCCATTTACGAGCAGTACTTC. Translating gives CSASAIYEQYF.

This chain joins TRBV12-3 or TRBV12-4 and TRBJ2-1; maybe TRBD2 (5 bases). The CDR3 spans 11 residues. The V and J ends lost 7 bases and 9 bases respectively, with 10 bases between them. CDR3 loop: CASTLGGEQFF. The CDR3 region has the DNA TGTGCCAGCACCTTAGGAGGTGAGCAGTTCTTC.

V gene TRBV6-1 combines with J gene TRBJ1-1, with 7 bases matching TRBD1. Trimming took 6 bases from V and 1 from J; bases not matched to a gene: 14. Germline V gene lookup returns CDR1 MNHNS and CDR2 SASEGT. The CDR3 consists of 17 residues. The CDR3 DNA reads as TGTGCCAGCAGATCGACAATCGCAGGGGGGCCGAACACTGAAGCTTTCTTT. Protein sequence: CASRSTIAGGPNTEAFF.

The V and J genes are TRBV6-1 and TRBJ1-1; TRBD1 is a possible D gene (5 bases). Trimming shortened V by 5 bases and J by 1 base, and 8 bases separated the two germline ends. This CDR3 is 13 amino acids long. CDR1 and CDR2 from the germline V gene are MNHNS and SASEGT. DNA of the CDR3: TGTGCCAGCAGTCGACAGACGAACACTGAAGCTTTCTTT. Amino acids: CASSRQTNTEAFF.

The chain couples TRBV11-3 to TRBJ2-5; TRBD2 matches at 12 bases. The trim removed 5 bases at V and 4 bases at J, leaving 5 bases unmatched. Germline assignment: CDR1 SGHNT and CDR2 YENEEA. This CDR3 is 15 amino acids long. CDR3 loop: CASSIGLAGPETQYF. DNA for the CDR3: TGTGCCAGCAGCATAGGACTAGCGGGACCAGAGACCCAGTACTTC.

This clonotype appeared a few times. The chain couples TRBV18 to TRBJ2-4, with 10 bases that match TRBD1. This CDR3 comprises 16 residues. J gave up 6 bases and V 0 bases, and 5 bases lay outside the gene matches. CDR1 is KGHSH and CDR2 is LQKENI in the germline V gene. The CDR3 protein is CASSPPGTGERNIQYF. CDR3 DNA: TGTGCCAGCTCACCACCCGGGACAGGGGAGAGAAACATTCAGTACTTC.

The chain is built from TRBV6-1 and TRBJ2-2; D perhaps matches TRBD1 (6 bases). V gave up 4 bases and J gave up 8 bases, with 17 bases separating them. Germline V lookup: CDR1 MNHNS, CDR2 SASEGT. This CDR3 has 15 amino acids. This CDR3 is CASSGFGTPRGELFF. The CDR3 bases are TGTGCCAGCAGTGGATTCGGGACACCGCGGGGGGAGCTGTTTTTT.

The chain links TRBV6-1 to TRBJ2-7; 7 nucleotides agree with TRBD2. The CDR3 has 14 residues. Trimming took 11 bases from V and 1 from J; bases not matched to a gene: 11. Germline-derived CDR1 and CDR2 are MNHNS and SASEGT. CDR3 in DNA: TGTGCCGGCGGGGGTAGCGGATCTTCCTACGAGCAGTACTTC. This gives the protein CAGGGSGSSYEQYF.

This chain uses TRBV5-1 with TRBJ1-4; no definite D call. V was cut by 0 bases and J by 4 bases, with 7 bases left in between. The CDR3 runs 14 residues. Germline V gene data show CDR1 as SGHRS and CDR2 as YFSETQ. In DNA form, the CDR3 reads TGCGCCAGCAGCTTGGCCAGCAATAATGAAAAACTGTTTTTT. Its protein product is CASSLASNNEKLFF.

This chain uses TRBV12-3 or TRBV12-4 with TRBJ2-7, with 7 bases identical to TRBD2. The CDR3 totals 14 residues. V gave up 3 bases and J gave up 5 bases; unmatched junction bases: 7. The CDR3 reads CASSLRGTSDEQYF. CDR3 nucleotide sequence: TGTGCCAGCAGTTTGCGGGGGACTTCGGACGAGCAGTACTTC.

J is TRBJ2-2 and V is TRBV7-2; the D gene could be TRBD1 or TRBD2 (6 bases each). The germline V gene encodes CDR1 SGHTA and CDR2 FQGNSA. The CDR3 is 14 residues long. The ends were cut back, 5 bases at V and 0 bases at J, with 7 bases in the middle. CDR3 sequence: CASSGGPNTGELFF. The CDR3 coding sequence is TGTGCCAGCAGCGGGGGGCCGAACACCGGGGAGCTGTTTTTT.

Only a few counts were recorded for this clonotype. V is TRBV7-2 and J is TRBJ2-7; D is uncertain. The germline gives CDR1 SGHTA, CDR2 FQGNSA. This CDR3 has 13 amino acids. V was pared by 4 bases and J by 2 bases, with 9 bases between. CDR3 protein: CASSSDVAYEQYF. The CDR3 nucleotides read TGTGCCAGCAGCTCGGACGTAGCCTACGAGCAGTACTTC.